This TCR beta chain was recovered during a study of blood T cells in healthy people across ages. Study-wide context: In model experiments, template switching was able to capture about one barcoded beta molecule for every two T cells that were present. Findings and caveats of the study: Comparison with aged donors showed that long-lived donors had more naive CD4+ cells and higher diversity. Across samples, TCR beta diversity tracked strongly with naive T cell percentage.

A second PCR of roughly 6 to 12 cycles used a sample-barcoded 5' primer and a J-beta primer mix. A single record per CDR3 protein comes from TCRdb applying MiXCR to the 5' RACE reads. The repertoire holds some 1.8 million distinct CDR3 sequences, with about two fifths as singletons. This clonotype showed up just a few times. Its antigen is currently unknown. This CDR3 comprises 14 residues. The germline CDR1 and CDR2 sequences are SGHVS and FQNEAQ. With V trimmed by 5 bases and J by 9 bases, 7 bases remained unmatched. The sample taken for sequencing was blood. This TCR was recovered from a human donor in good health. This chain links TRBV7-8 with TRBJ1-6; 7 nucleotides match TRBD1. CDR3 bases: TGTGCCAGCAGCACCGGGACAGATTTTTCACCCCTCCACTTT. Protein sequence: CASSTGTDFSPLHF.